This T cell receptor beta chain comes out of a study of shared clonotypes between healthy human individuals. Study summary: The donor group consisted of two women and a few men, aged 18 to 49. Per donor, three plates held CD4 naive cells, three held CD4 memory, two held CD8 naive and one held CD8 memory.

Study conclusions and caveats: Some clonotypes were shared by all four sorted-subset donors, while others were not shared. The non-shared ones had lower generation probabilities than the shared ones. What naive subsets generally showed was a larger estimated richness than memory subsets showed.

Germline trimming cut 1 base from V and 5 bases from J; bases unmatched to any gene: 6. CDR1 and CDR2 from the germline V gene are MGHRA and YSYEKL. The CDR3 covers 15 residues. Here immunoSEQ multiplex PCR was the method, and the copy in TCRdb shows in-frame clones only, minus some. This table has nearly 600,000 clones, 95% appearing once. As for this clone: The antigen remains undetermined.

Naivety among CD8 cells was defined by CD45RO negativity and positive CCR7 selection, thereby excluding terminally differentiated effector memory CD45RA+ cells. This sequence joins TRBV4-1 and TRBJ2-5, with 8 nucleotides matching TRBD2. The sample comprised naive CD8+ T cells sorted from blood. The source of this sequence is a woman aged 25 to 39 in good health. Here the CDR3 reads CASSQGSGSSETQYF. CDR3 DNA: TGCGCCAGCAGCCAAGGAAGCGGGAGCTCGGAGACCCAGTACTTC.